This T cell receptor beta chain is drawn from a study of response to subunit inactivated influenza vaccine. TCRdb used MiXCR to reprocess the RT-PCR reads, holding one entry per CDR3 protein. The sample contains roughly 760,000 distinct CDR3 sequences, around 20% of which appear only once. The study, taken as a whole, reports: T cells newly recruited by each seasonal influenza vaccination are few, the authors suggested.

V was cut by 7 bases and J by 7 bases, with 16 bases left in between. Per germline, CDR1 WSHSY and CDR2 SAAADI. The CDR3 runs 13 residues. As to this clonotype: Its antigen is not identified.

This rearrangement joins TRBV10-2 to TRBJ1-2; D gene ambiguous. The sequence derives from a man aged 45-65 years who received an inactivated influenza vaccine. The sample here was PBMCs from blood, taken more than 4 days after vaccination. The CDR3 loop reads CASTKTLSAGYTF. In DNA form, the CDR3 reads TGCGCCAGCACCAAAACCCTCAGCGCTGGCTACACCTTC.